The 3 T cell receptor beta chains reported below all come from one sample, sequenced in a study of OX40 agonist ivuxolimab in advanced cancers. The assay was immunoSEQ multiplex PCR, and TCRdb's table has in-frame clones only and misses some. This sample has approximately 12,000 clones, with 69% found just once. The sample here was CD4+ or CD8+ T cells sorted from blood, taken in a trial of the OX40 agonist ivuxolimab. All receptors derive from an adult with an advanced solid tumor such as melanoma, head and neck, liver or kidney cancer.

Comments on this clone: The sample carries other DNA sequences with the same CDR3. The rearrangement joins TRBV29-1 to TRBJ2-7, with D possibly being TRBD2 (6 bases). This CDR3 has 12 residues. With 6 bases removed from V and 5 bases from J, the gap between germline ends came to 14 bases. Germline V gene lookup returns CDR1 SQVTM and CDR2 ANQGSEA. The CDR3 region has the DNA TGCAGCGTCGCAAAGGGAGGACACGAGCAGTACTTC. Its protein is CSVAKGGHEQYF.

The V call is TRBV19, the J call TRBJ2-3; D unclear. This CDR3 has 15 residues. Between the trimmed V and J ends, which lost 4 bases and 3 bases, there was a span of 14 bases. Germline CDR1 is LNHDA and CDR2 is SQIVND (reference sequence). CDR3 region: CASSKPNTGTDTQYF. The DNA for the CDR3 is TGTGCCAGTAGTAAGCCGAACACCGGGACAGATACGCAGTATTTT.

This clone was seen only a few times. The V and J genes are TRBV11-2 and TRBJ1-6; 8 bases agree with TRBD1. V shed 1 base, J shed 7 bases, and the junction held 9 bases outside the gene matches. Germline lookup yields CDR1 SGHAT and CDR2 FQNNGV. The CDR3 spans 17 residues. CDR3 region: CASSLVGFGQGNSPLHF. The CDR3 DNA is TGTGCCAGCAGCTTAGTCGGTTTTGGACAGGGCAATTCACCCCTCCACTTT.